The 26 T cell receptor beta chains below were found in one sample sequenced in a study of T cells after yellow fever vaccination. From the 5' RACE reads, TCRdb called clonotypes with MiXCR, one entry per CDR3 protein. The profile shows around 310,000 distinct CDR3 sequences, 8% to 10% of them singletons. This specimen consisted of PBMCs, obtained on the day of the first yellow fever vaccination. The receptors here all came from a man between 18 and 35 years old who received the YFV17D yellow fever vaccine.

This chain uses TRBV6-1 with TRBJ2-5, with unresolved D. Germline V gives CDR1 MNHNS, CDR2 SASEGT. V lost 9 bases, J lost 1 base, and 12 bases lay in between. This CDR3 has 13 amino acids. In DNA form, the CDR3 reads TGTGCCAGTACAGATGTCTCCCAAGAGACCCAGTACTTC. As protein: CASTDVSQETQYF.

This clonotype was observed at least ten times. The J gene is TRBJ2-7, the V gene TRBV20-1, with 11 bases that match TRBD1. CDR1 is DFQATT and CDR2 is SNEGSKA in the germline V gene (reference sequence). This CDR3 spans 15 amino acids. Germline trimming cut 3 bases from V and 2 bases from J; bases unmatched to any gene: 6. The CDR3: CSARTPDRGPYEQYF. The CDR3 DNA is TGCAGTGCTAGGACCCCGGACAGGGGGCCCTACGAGCAGTACTTC.

This rearrangement joins TRBV5-1 to TRBJ1-6, with a weak D call TRBD1 (5 bases). The V end was cut by 4 bases, the J end by 7 bases, with 12 bases between. This CDR3 is 14 amino acids long. From germline, CDR1 is SGHRS and CDR2 YFSETQ. The CDR3 loop reads CASSPGQINSPLHF. The CDR3 DNA reads TGCGCCAGCAGCCCGGGGCAGATCAATTCACCCCTCCACTTT.

Notes on this clonotype: A much larger clone differs by one base, so this may be a read error. The rearrangement uses TRBV7-2 and TRBJ2-1; 10 bases fit TRBD2. The CDR3 is made up of 14 amino acids. Germline CDR1 SGHTA, CDR2 FQGNSA. The chain's CDR3 is CASSSTSGGVEQSF. CDR3 bases: TGTGCCAGCAGCTCTACAAGCGGGGGGGTTGAGCAGTCCTTC. The full variable domain, in which reference TRBV7-2 and TRBJ2-1 provide the parts outside the CDR3, is GAGVSQSPSNKVTEKGKDVELRCDPISGHTALYWYRQSLGQGLEFLIYFQGNSAPDKSGLPSDRFSAERTGGSVSTLTIQRTQQEDSAVYLCASSSTSGGVEQSFGPGTRLTVL.

This clonotype was counted a few times. J is TRBJ2-2 and V is TRBV12-3 or TRBV12-4; D is ambiguous. CDR3 length: 12 amino acids. The ends were cut back, 7 bases at V and 2 bases at J, with 5 bases in the middle. The CDR3, as DNA: TGTGCCAGCAAGCTAAACACCGGGGAGCTGTTTTTT. This gives the protein CASKLNTGELFF.

This clonotype has just a few counts. The chain recombines TRBV11-2 with TRBJ1-1; D ambiguous. The V end was cut by 5 bases, the J end by 2 bases, with 12 bases between. CDR3 size: 14 residues. CDR1 and CDR2 from the germline V gene are SGHAT and FQNNGV. CDR3 DNA sequence: TGTGCCAGCAGCCCGACAACGCCAAACACTGAAGCTTTCTTT. It yields the protein CASSPTTPNTEAFF.

The genes are TRBV5-5 and TRBJ1-1; D is ambiguous. Germline CDR1 and CDR2: SGHKS and YYEKEE (reference sequence). The germline V and J ends were trimmed by 0 bases and 1 base, with 10 bases remaining between them. This CDR3 region has 15 residues. The CDR3: CASSLDFSANTEAFF. In DNA form, the CDR3 reads TGTGCCAGCAGCTTGGACTTCTCGGCGAACACTGAAGCTTTCTTT.

This rearrangement joins TRBV5-4 to TRBJ1-4; 7 bases are shared with TRBD1. The V segment lost 2 bases and the J segment 8 bases; nucleotides outside the gene matches: 6. Germline-derived CDR1 and CDR2 are SGHNT and YYREEE (reference sequence). CDR3 length equals 14 residues. CDR3 in DNA: TGTGCCAGCAGCTTACGGGACAGTGAGGAAAAACTGTTTTTT. Residues: CASSLRDSEEKLFF.

V gene TRBV12-5 combines with J gene TRBJ2-5, with D possibly matching TRBD2 (5 bases). V dropped 2 bases and J dropped 5 bases, with 18 bases sitting between them. Germline assignment: CDR1 LGHNT and CDR2 FRNRAP. The CDR3 is 16 amino acids. CDR3 sequence reads: CASGLTRAPVFETQYF. The CDR3 DNA follows: TGTGCTAGTGGTTTGACTAGGGCCCCGGTATTCGAGACCCAGTACTTC.

This clonotype occurred a few times. The chain couples TRBV30 to TRBJ2-2; the D gene could be TRBD1 or TRBD2 (5 bases each). The CDR3 spans 14 residues. Trimming removed 3 bases at V and 8 bases at J, with 16 bases between. Germline loops: CDR1 GTSNPN, CDR2 SVGIG (reference sequence). The CDR3, as DNA: TGTGCCTGGAGCTACGGGACGTCCCTGGGGGAGCTGTTTTTT. It specifies CAWSYGTSLGELFF.

In this sample, this clonotype turned up many times. This chain connects TRBV20-1 to TRBJ1-2; 10 bases are a match to TRBD1. In germline, CDR1 is DFQATT, CDR2 SNEGSKA (reference sequence). CDR3 length: 17 amino acids. V shed 5 bases, J shed 0 bases, and the junction held 12 bases outside the gene matches. The chain's CDR3 is CSAPGTGAQLANYGYTF. The CDR3 coding sequence is TGCAGTGCTCCCGGGACAGGGGCCCAACTAGCTAACTATGGCTACACCTTC.

This clonotype was counted a few times. This chain connects TRBV29-1 to TRBJ1-2; TRBD1 aligns across 7 bases. The CDR3 loop spans 15 amino acids. Germline assignment: CDR1 SQVTM and CDR2 ANQGSEA. The ends lost 5 bases at V and 4 bases at J; junction bases unmatched: 13. The CDR3 loop reads CSVSRRGTVPYGYTF. The CDR3 region has the DNA TGCAGCGTTAGCCGCAGGGGGACGGTCCCCTATGGCTACACCTTC.

The chain is built from TRBV7-6 and TRBJ1-2, with D unresolved. Trimming removed 5 bases at V and 7 bases at J, with 14 bases between. Germline CDR1 reads SGHVS; CDR2 reads FNYEAQ. The CDR3 is 13 residues long. The CDR3 reads CASSQPNLLGYTF. The CDR3 DNA is TGTGCCAGCAGCCAACCAAACCTCCTTGGCTACACCTTC.

This clonotype was observed a few times. The rearrangement joins TRBV6-5 to TRBJ1-2; 9 nucleotides line up with TRBD1. The CDR3 consists of 15 residues. Germline CDR1 is MNHEY and CDR2 is SVGAGI. V shed 4 bases and J 4 bases; nucleotides not matched to a gene: 7. The CDR3 loop is CASSSGNRGLYGYTF. The CDR3 nucleotides are TGTGCCAGCAGTTCCGGCAACAGGGGGCTCTATGGCTACACCTTC.

There are a few counts of this clonotype. The chain links TRBV4-2 to TRBJ2-3; 12 bases agree with TRBD2. The CDR3 runs 17 residues. CDR1 and CDR2 (germline): LGHNA, YNFKEQ. V was clipped by 1 base and J by 4 bases; unmatched bases: 6. As DNA, the CDR3 is TGTGCCAGCAGCCAAGCATCGACTAGCGGGGGATCAGATACGCAGTATTTT. Translating gives CASSQASTSGGSDTQYF.

The gene calls are TRBV7-9 and TRBJ2-5; D might be TRBD1 or TRBD2, each matching 7 bases. Germline assignment: CDR1 SEHNR and CDR2 FQNEAQ (reference sequence). The CDR3 is 16 amino acids. V was cut by 5 bases and J by 2 bases, with 18 bases left in between. In DNA form, the CDR3 reads TGTGCCAGCAGCCCAACAGGGGAGGGGGGTCAAGAGACCCAGTACTTC. Residues: CASSPTGEGGQETQYF.

This clonotype was seen ten or more times. This chain joins TRBV4-1 and TRBJ2-5; TRBD1 agrees at 8 bases. Germline assignment: CDR1 MGHRA and CDR2 YSYEKL. The CDR3 runs 15 residues. The junction had 9 bases not matched to a gene; V was cut back by 2 bases and J by 7 bases. CDR3 sequence reads: CASSQPGQGRGTQYF. CDR3 DNA sequence: TGCGCCAGCAGCCAACCCGGACAGGGAAGGGGGACCCAGTACTTC.

This chain connects TRBV7-2 to TRBJ2-7; a possible D gene is TRBD2 (5 bases). The length of the CDR3 is 15 residues. Germline-derived CDR1 and CDR2 are SGHTA and FQGNSA. The V end was cut by 1 base, the J end by 4 bases, with 14 bases between. In DNA form, the CDR3 reads TGTGCCAGCAGCTTAGTCTTGGCGAGGGATTACGAGCAGTACTTC. It codes for CASSLVLARDYEQYF.

V gene TRBV20-1 combines with J gene TRBJ2-5, with TRBD1 as a possible D gene (6 bases). Trimming took off 4 bases at V and 2 bases at J, with 17 bases between the two ends. This CDR3 contains 15 residues. Germline V gives CDR1 DFQATT, CDR2 SNEGSKA (reference sequence). The CDR3: CSATARQGRQETQYF. In nucleotides, the CDR3 is TGCAGTGCTACCGCCAGGCAGGGGAGACAAGAGACCCAGTACTTC.

This chain uses TRBV10-3 with TRBJ2-6; 7 bases match TRBD2. Germline V CDR1 and CDR2: ENHRY, SYGVKD. V was clipped by 8 bases and J by 0 bases; unmatched bases: 7. The CDR3 is 16 residues long. The CDR3 DNA reads as TGTGCCATCGGAAGACGGGGGGTCTCTGGGGCCAACGTCCTGACTTTC. As protein: CAIGRRGVSGANVLTF.

This clonotype showed up many times. The chain couples TRBV12-3 or TRBV12-4 to TRBJ2-5; TRBD2 is a possible D gene (6 bases). The J call may be in error: the DNA end matches TRBJ2-3 better. The CDR3 extends over 11 amino acids. As DNA, the CDR3 is TGTGCCAGCAGTTTGGGGGGTACGCAGTATTTT. Translated: CASSLGGTQYF.

This clonotype came up a few times. This rearrangement joins TRBV7-9 to TRBJ2-2; 8 bases fit TRBD1. Germline lookup yields CDR1 SEHNR and CDR2 FQNEAQ (reference sequence). The CDR3 spans 15 residues. Trimming took 6 bases from V and 3 from J; bases not matched to a gene: 6. In nucleotides, the CDR3 is TGTGCCAGCAGTTCCTACAGGGGGTACACCGGGGAGCTGTTTTTT. It is translated as CASSSYRGYTGELFF.

This clonotype was observed many times. V is TRBV9 and J is TRBJ2-5; no clear D gene. With 4 bases removed from V and 1 base from J, the gap between germline ends came to 17 bases. Germline CDR1 SGDLS, CDR2 YYNGEE. This CDR3 spans 16 amino acids. For the CDR3, the DNA is TGTGCCAGCAGCCCCAGCCCCCGATGGGCCCAAGAGACCCAGTACTTC. Its translation: CASSPSPRWAQETQYF.

The chain joins TRBV5-4 to TRBJ2-7; TRBD1 agrees at 9 bases. The CDR3 is made up of 15 amino acids. The germline gives CDR1 SGHNT, CDR2 YYREEE (reference sequence). Trimming removed 4 bases from V and 3 bases from J; junction bases left unmatched: 8. DNA of the CDR3: TGTGCCAGCAGCGCGTACACAGGGGGCGGCTACGAGCAGTACTTC. It translates to CASSAYTGGGYEQYF. The full variable domain, its missing parts supplied by reference TRBV5-4 and TRBJ2-7, is ETGVTQSPTHLIKTRGQQVTLRCSSQSGHNTVSWYQQALGQGPQFIFQYYREEENGRGNFPPRFSGLQFPNYSSELNVNALELDDSALYLCASSAYTGGGYEQYFGPGTRLTVT.

By sample share, this clonotype is medium-sized. The V and J genes are TRBV14 and TRBJ2-7; D is unclear. V lost 2 bases to trimming and J lost 3 bases, with 8 bases between them. From germline, CDR1 is SGHDN and CDR2 FVKESK. This CDR3 contains 13 residues. The CDR3 here is CASSQLGYYEQYF. The CDR3 bases are TGTGCCAGCAGCCAACTAGGTTACTACGAGCAGTACTTC. Combining the CDR3 with reference TRBV14 and TRBJ2-7 gives the whole variable domain EAGVTQFPSHSVIEKGQTVTLRCDPISGHDNLYWYRRVMGKEIKFLLHFVKESKQDESGMPNNRFLAERTGGTYSTLKVQPAELEDSGVYFCASSQLGYYEQYFGPGTRLTVT.

The chain employs TRBV4-2 and TRBJ2-5; D gene unclear. The germline V gene encodes CDR1 LGHNA and CDR2 YNFKEQ. The CDR3 runs 14 residues. Trimming cost V 0 bases and J 2 bases, with 7 bases left between them. CDR3 sequence (DNA): TGTGCCAGCAGCCAAGAGTCCATGCAAGAGACCCAGTACTTC. This encodes CASSQESMQETQYF.